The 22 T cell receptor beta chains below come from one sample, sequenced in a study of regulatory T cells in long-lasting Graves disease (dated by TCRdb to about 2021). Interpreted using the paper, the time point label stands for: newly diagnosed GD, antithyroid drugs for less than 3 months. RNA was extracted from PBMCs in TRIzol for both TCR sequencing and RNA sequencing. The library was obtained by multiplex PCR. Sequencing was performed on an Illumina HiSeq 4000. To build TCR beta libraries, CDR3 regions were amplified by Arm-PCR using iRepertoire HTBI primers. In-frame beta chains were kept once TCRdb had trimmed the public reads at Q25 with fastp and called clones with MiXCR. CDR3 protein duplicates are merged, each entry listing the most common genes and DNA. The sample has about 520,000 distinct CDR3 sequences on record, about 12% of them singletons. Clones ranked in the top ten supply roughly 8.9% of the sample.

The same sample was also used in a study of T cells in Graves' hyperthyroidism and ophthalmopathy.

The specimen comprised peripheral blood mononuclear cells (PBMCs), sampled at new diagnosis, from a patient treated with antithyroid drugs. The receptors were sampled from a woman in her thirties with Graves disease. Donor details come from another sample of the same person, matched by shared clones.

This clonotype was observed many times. CDR3 sequence: CASTIGGTANTEAFF. DNA for the CDR3: TGTGCCAGCACCATCGGAGGGACGGCAAACACTGAAGCTTTCTTT. The chain has TRBV28 and TRBJ1-1, with D tentatively TRBD1 (5 bases). The CDR3 is 15 residues long. Germline V CDR1 and CDR2: MDHEN, SYDVKM. The V end was cut by 7 bases, the J end by 2 bases, with 17 bases between.

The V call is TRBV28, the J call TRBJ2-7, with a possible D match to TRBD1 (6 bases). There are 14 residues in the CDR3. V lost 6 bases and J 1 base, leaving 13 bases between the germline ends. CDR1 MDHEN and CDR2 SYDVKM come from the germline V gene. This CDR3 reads CASRAGTISYEQYF. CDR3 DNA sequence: TGTGCCAGCAGGGCCGGGACAATTTCCTACGAGCAGTACTTC.

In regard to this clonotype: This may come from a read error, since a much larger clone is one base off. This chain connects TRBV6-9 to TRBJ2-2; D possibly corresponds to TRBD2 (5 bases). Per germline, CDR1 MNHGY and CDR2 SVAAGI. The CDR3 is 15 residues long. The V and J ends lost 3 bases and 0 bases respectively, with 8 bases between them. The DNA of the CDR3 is TGTGCCAGCAGTTACCCCGGGGCGAACACCGGGGAGCTGTTTTTT. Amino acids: CASSYPGANTGELFF.

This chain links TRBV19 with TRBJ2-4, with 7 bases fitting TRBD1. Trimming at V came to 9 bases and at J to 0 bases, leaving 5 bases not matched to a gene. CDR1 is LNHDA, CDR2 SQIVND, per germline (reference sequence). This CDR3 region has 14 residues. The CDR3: CASRQGVAKNIQYF. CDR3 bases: TGTGCCAGCCGACAGGGAGTAGCCAAAAACATTCAGTACTTC.

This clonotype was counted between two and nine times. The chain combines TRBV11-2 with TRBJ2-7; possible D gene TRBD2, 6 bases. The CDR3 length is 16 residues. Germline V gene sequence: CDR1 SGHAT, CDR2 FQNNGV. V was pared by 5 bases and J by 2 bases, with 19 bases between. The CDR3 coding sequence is TGTGCCAGCAGCCGAATTGGAGGGAGGCCCCCCTACGAGCAGTACTTC. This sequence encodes CASSRIGGRPPYEQYF.

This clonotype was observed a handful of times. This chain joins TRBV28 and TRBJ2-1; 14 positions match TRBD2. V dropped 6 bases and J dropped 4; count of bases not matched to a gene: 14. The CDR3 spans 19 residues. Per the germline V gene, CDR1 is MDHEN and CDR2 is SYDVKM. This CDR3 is CASSLGLAGESSGYNEQFF. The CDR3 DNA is TGTGCCAGCAGCCTGGGACTAGCGGGAGAGTCTTCCGGGTACAATGAGCAGTTCTTC.

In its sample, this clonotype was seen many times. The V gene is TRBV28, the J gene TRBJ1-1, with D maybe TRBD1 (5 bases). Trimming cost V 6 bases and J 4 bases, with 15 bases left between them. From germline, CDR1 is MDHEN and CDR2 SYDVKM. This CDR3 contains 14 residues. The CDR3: CASRRSPQGTEAFF. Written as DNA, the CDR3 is TGTGCCAGCAGGCGCTCTCCCCAGGGCACTGAAGCTTTCTTT.

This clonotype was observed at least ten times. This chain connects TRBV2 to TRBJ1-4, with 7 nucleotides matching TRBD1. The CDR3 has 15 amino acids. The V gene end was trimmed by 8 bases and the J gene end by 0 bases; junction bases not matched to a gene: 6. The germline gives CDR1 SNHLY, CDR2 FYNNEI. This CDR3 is CASGTDYATNEKLFF. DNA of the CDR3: TGTGCCAGCGGGACAGACTATGCAACTAATGAAAAACTGTTTTTT.

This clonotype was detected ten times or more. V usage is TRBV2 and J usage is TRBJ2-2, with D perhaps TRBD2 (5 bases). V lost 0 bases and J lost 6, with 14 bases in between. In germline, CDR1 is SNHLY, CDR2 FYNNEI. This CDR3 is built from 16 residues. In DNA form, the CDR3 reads TGTGCCAGCAGTGAAGCGGCTCTAGCATGGGCCGGGGAGCTGTTTTTT. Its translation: CASSEAALAWAGELFF.

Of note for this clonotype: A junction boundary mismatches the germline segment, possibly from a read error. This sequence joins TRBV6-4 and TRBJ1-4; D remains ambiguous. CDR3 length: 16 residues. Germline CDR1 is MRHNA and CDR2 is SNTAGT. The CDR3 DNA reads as TGTGCCAGCAGTTACTCCCGGGGTTTGACTAATGAAAAACTGTTTTTT. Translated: CASSYSRGLTNEKLFF.

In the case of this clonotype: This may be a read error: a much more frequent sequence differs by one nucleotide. CDR3 sequence (DNA): TGTGCCAGCAGTTTCTCGGAGCGGGTAAATTCACTCCTCCACTTT. It is translated as CASSFSERVNSLLHF. V and J are TRBV27 and TRBJ1-6; the D is unclear. CDR3 length: 15 amino acids. Germline CDR1 and CDR2: MNHEY and SMNVEV (reference sequence).

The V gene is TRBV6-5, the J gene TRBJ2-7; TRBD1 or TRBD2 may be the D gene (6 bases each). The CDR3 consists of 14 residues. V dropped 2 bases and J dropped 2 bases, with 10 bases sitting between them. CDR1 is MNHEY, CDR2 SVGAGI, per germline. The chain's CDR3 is CASSYEGEAYEQYF. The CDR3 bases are TGTGCCAGCAGTTACGAGGGGGAGGCCTACGAGCAGTACTTC.

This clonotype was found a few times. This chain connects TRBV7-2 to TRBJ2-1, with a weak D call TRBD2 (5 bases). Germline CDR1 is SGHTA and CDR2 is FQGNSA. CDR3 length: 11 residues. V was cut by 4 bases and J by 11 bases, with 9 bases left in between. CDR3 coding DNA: TGTGCCAGCAGCTCCGAGGGAAAGCAGTTCTTC. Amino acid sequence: CASSSEGKQFF.

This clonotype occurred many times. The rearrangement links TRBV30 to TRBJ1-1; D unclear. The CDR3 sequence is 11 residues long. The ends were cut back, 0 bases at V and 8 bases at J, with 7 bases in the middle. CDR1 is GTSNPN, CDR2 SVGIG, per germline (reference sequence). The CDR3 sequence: CAWSVNREAFF. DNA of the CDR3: TGTGCCTGGAGTGTTAATCGGGAAGCTTTCTTT. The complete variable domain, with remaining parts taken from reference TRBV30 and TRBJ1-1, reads SQTIHQWPATLVQPVGSPLSLECTVEGTSNPNLYWYRQAAGRGLQLLFYSVGIGQISSEVPQNLSASRPQDRQFILSSKKLLLSDSGFYLCAWSVNREAFFGQGTRLTVV.

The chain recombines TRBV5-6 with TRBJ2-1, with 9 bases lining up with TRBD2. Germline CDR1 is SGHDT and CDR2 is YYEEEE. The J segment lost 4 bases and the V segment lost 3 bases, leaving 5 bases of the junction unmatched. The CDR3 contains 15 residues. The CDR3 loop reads CASSSLAGWYNEQFF. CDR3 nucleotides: TGTGCCAGCAGCTCCCTAGCGGGATGGTACAATGAGCAGTTCTTC.

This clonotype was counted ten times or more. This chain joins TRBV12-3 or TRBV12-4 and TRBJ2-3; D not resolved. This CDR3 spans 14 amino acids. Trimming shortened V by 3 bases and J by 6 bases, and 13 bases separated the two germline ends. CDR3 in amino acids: CASSFQLQGDTQYF. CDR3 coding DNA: TGTGCCAGCAGTTTTCAACTTCAAGGGGATACGCAGTATTTT.

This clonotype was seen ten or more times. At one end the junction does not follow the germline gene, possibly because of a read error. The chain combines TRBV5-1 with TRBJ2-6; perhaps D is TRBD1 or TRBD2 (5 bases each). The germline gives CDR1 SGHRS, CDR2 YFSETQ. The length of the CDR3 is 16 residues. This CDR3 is CASSPRGPSGANVLTF. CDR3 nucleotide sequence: TGTGCCAGCAGCCCCCGGGGCCCCTCTGGGGCCAACGTCCTGACTTTC.

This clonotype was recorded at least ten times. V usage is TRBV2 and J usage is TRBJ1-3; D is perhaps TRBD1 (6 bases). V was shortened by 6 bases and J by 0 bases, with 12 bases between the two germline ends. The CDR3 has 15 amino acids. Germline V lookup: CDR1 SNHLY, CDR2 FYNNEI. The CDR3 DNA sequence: TGTGCCAGCAGATACGGACAGAACTCTGGAAACACCATATATTTT. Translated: CASRYGQNSGNTIYF.

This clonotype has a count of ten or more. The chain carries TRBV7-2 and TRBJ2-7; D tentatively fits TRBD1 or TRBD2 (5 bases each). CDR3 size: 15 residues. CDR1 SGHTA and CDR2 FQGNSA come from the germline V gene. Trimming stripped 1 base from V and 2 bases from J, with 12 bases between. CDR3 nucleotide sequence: TGTGCCAGCAGCTTAGAGGCCCGGGGACCCTACGAGCAGTACTTC. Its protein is CASSLEARGPYEQYF.

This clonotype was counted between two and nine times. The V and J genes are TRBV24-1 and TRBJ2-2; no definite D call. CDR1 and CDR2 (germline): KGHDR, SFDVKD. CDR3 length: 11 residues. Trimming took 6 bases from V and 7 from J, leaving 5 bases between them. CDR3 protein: CATSLLGELFF. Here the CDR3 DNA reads TGTGCCACCAGTCTTCTCGGGGAGCTGTTTTTT.

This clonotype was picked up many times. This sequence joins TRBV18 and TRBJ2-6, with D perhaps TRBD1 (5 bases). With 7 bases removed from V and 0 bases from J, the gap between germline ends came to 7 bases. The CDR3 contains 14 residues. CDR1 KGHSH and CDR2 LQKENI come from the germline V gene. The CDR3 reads CASFDSSGANVLTF. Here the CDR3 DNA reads TGTGCCAGCTTCGACAGCTCTGGGGCCAACGTCCTGACTTTC.

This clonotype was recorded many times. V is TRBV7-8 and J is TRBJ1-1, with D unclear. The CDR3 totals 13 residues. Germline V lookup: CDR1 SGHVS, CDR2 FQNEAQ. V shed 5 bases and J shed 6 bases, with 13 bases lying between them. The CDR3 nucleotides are TGTGCCAGCAGCGCAACTAGTAGGTCTGAAGCTTTCTTT. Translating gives CASSATSRSEAFF.